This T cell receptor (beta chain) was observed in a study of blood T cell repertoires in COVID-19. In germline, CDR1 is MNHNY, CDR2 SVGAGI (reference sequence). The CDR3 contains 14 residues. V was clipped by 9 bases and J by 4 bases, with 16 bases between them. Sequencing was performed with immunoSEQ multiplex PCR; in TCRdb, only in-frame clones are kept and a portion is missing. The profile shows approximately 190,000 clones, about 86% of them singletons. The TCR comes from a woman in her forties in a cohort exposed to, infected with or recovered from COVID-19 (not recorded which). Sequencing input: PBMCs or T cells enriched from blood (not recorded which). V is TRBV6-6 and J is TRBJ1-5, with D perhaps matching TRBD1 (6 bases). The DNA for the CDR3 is TGTGCCAGTAGGGTAGGGGGAAGAAATCAGCCCCAGCATTTT. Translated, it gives CASRVGGRNQPQHF.